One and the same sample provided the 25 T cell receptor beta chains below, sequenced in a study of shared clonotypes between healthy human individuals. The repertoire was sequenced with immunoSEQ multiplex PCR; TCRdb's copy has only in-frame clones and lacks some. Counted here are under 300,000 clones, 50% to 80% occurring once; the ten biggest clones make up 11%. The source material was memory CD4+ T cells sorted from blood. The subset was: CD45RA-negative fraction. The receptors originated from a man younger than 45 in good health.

The CDR3 loop reads CSVSFPGANTEAFF. The CDR3 DNA reads as TGCAGCGTCTCTTTCCCGGGCGCGAACACTGAAGCTTTCTTT. The chain carries TRBV29-1 and TRBJ1-1; D uncertain. V lost 6 bases and J lost 1, with 15 bases in between. Per germline, CDR1 SQVTM and CDR2 ANQGSEA. The CDR3 covers 14 residues.

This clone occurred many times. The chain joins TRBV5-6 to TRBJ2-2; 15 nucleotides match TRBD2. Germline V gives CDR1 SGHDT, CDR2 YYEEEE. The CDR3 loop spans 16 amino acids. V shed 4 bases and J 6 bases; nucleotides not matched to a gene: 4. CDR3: CASSIRTSGRAGELFF. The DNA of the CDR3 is TGTGCCAGCAGCATCAGGACTAGCGGGAGGGCCGGGGAGCTGTTTTTT. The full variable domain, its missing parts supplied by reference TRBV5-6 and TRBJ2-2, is DAGVTQSPTHLIKTRGQQVTLRCSPKSGHDTVSWYQQALGQGPQFIFQYYEEEERQRGNFPDRFSGHQFPNYSSELNVNALLLGDSALYLCASSIRTSGRAGELFFGEGSRLTVL.

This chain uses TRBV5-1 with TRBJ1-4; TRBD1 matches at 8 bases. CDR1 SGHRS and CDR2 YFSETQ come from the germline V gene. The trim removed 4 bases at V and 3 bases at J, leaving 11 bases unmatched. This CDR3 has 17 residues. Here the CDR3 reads CASSPWGQVTSNEKLFF. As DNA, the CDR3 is TGCGCCAGCAGCCCCTGGGGACAGGTCACATCTAATGAAAAACTGTTTTTT.

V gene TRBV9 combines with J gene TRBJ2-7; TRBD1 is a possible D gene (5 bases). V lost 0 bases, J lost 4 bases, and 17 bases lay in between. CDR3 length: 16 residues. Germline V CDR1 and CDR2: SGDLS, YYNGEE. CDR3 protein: CASSVGLEGARYEQYF. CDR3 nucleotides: TGTGCCAGCAGCGTAGGATTAGAAGGGGCTAGGTACGAGCAGTACTTC.

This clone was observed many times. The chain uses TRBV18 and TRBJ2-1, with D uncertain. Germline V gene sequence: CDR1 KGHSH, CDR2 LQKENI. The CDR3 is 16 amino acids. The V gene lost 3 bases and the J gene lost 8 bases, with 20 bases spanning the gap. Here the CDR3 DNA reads TGTGCCAGCTCACCTTCGAACTCGGCAAGGCTCGATGAGCAGTTCTTC. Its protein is CASSPSNSARLDEQFF.

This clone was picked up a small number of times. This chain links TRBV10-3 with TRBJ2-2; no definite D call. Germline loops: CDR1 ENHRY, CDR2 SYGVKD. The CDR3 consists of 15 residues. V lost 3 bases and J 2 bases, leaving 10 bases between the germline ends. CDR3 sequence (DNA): TGTGCCATCAGTGACGTCCTTGGAAACACCGGGGAGCTGTTTTTT. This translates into CAISDVLGNTGELFF.

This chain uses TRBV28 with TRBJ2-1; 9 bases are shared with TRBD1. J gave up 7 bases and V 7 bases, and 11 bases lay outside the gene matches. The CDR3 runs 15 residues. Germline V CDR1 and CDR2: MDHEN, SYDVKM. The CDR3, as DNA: TGTGCCAGCAACCCGACCGGGACAGGGAAAAATGAGCAGTTCTTC. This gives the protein CASNPTGTGKNEQFF.

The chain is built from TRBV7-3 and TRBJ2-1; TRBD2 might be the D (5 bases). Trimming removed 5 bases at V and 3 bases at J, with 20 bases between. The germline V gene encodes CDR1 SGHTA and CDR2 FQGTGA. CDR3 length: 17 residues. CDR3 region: CASSPPNLSASYNEQFF. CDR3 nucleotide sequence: TGTGCCAGCAGCCCCCCCAACCTTAGCGCAAGCTACAATGAGCAGTTCTTC.

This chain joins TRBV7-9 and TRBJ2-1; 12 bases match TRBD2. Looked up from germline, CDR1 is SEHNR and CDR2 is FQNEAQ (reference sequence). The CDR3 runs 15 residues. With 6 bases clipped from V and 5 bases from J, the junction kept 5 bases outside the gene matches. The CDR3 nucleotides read TGTGCCAGCAGACAAGGACTAGCGGGGAACAATGAGCAGTTCTTC. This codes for CASRQGLAGNNEQFF.

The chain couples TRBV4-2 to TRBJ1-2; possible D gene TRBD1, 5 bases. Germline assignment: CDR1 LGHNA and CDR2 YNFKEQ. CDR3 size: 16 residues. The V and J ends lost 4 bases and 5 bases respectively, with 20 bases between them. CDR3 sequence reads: CASSPSSGTAAYGYTF. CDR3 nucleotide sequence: TGTGCCAGCAGCCCCTCCTCCGGGACCGCCGCGTATGGCTACACCTTC.

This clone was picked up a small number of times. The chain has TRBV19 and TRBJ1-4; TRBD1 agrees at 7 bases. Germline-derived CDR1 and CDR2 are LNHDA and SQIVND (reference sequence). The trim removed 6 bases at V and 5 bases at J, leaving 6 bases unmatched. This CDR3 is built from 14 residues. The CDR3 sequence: CASRGQLSNEKLFF. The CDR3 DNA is TGTGCCAGTAGGGGACAGCTTTCAAATGAAAAACTGTTTTTT.

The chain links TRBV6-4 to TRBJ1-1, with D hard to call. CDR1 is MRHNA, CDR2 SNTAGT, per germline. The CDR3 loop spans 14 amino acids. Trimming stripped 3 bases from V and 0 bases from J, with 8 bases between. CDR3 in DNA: TGTGCCAGCAGTGAGTCCGGATTGAACACTGAAGCTTTCTTT. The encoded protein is CASSESGLNTEAFF.

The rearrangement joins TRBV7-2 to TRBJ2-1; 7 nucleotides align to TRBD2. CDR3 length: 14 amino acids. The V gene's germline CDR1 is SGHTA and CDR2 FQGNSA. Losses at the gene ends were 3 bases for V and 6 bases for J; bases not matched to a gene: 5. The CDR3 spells CASSFVAGVNEQFF. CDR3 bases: TGTGCCAGCAGCTTCGTGGCGGGAGTCAATGAGCAGTTCTTC.

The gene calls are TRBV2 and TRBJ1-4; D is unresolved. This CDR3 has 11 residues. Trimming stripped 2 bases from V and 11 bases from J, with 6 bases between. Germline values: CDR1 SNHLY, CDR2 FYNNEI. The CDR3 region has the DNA TGTGCCAGCAGTGAATGGGCCAAACTGTTTTTT. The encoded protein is CASSEWAKLFF.

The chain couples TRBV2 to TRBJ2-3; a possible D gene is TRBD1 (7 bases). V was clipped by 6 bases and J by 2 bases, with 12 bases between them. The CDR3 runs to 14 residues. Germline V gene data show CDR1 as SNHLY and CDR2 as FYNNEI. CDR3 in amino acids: CASSQGGSTDTQYF. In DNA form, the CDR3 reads TGTGCCAGCAGCCAGGGGGGTTCCACAGATACGCAGTATTTT.

The CDR3 loop reads CASSLRQGYPTEAFF. As DNA, the CDR3 is TGTGCCAGCAGCCTGAGACAGGGTTACCCTACTGAAGCTTTCTTT. The rearrangement uses TRBV2 and TRBJ1-1; 7 nucleotides align to TRBD1. Germline CDR1 and CDR2: SNHLY and FYNNEI. V lost 6 bases, J lost 5 bases, and 12 bases stayed unmatched. The CDR3 loop spans 15 amino acids.

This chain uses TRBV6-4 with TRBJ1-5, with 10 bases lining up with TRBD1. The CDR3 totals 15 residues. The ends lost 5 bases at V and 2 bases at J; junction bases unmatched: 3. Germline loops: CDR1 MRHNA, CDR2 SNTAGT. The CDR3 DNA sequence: TGTGCCAGCAGTCCCGGGACAGGGGGCAATCAGCCCCAGCATTTT. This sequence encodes CASSPGTGGNQPQHF.

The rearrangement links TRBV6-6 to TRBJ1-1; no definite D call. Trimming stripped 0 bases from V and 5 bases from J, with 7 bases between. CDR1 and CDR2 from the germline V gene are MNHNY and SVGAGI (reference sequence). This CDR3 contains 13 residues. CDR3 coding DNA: TGTGCCAGCAGTTACTCGACGGTGACTGAAGCTTTCTTT. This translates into CASSYSTVTEAFF.

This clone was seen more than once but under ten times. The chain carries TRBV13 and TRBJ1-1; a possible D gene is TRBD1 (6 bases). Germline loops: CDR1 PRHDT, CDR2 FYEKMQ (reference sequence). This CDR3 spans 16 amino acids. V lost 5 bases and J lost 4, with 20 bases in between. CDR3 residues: CASSHRLSGVGTEAFF. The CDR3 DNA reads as TGTGCCAGCAGCCATAGACTATCAGGGGTGGGCACTGAAGCTTTCTTT.

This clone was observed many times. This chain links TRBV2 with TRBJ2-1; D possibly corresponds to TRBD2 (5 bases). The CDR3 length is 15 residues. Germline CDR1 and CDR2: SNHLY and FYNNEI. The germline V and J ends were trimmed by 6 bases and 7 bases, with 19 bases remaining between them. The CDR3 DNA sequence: TGTGCCAGCAGACAGCTACCACTCCCGGGGAATGAGCAGTTCTTC. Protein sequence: CASRQLPLPGNEQFF.

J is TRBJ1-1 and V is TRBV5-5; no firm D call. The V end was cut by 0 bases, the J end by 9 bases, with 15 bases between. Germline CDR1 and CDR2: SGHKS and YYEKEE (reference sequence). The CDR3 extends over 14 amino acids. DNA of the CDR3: TGTGCCAGCAGCTTGGCCGGCCAGGTCTTCAAAGCTTTCTTT. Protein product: CASSLAGQVFKAFF.

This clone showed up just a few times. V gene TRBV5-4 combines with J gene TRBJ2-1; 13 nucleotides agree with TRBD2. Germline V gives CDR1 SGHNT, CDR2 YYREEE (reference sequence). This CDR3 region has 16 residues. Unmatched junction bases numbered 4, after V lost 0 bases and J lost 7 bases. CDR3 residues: CASSLGGLAGRNEQFF. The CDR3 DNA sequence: TGTGCCAGCAGCTTGGGGGGACTAGCGGGAAGGAATGAGCAGTTCTTC.

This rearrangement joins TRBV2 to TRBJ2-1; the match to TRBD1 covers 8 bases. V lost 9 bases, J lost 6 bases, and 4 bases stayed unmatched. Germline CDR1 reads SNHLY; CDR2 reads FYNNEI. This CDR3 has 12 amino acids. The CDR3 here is CASWTGSNEQFF. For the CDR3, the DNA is TGTGCCAGTTGGACAGGGTCCAATGAGCAGTTCTTC.

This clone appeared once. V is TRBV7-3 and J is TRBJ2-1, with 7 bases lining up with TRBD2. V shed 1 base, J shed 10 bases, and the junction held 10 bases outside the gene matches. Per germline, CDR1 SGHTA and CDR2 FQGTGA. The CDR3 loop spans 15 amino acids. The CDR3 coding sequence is TGTGCCAGCAGCTTAAGGGGCGGGAGTAATAGGGAGCAGTTCTTC. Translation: CASSLRGGSNREQFF.

CDR3: CASSSSTPISGTGGVKYEQYF. CDR3 bases: TGTGCCAGCAGCTCTTCCACACCTATATCCGGGACAGGGGGCGTAAAATACGAGCAGTACTTC. The chain combines TRBV28 with TRBJ2-7; 12 positions agree with TRBD1. The CDR3 length is 21 residues. The germline CDR1 and CDR2 sequences are MDHEN and SYDVKM. V shed 6 bases and J 4 bases; nucleotides not matched to a gene: 25.